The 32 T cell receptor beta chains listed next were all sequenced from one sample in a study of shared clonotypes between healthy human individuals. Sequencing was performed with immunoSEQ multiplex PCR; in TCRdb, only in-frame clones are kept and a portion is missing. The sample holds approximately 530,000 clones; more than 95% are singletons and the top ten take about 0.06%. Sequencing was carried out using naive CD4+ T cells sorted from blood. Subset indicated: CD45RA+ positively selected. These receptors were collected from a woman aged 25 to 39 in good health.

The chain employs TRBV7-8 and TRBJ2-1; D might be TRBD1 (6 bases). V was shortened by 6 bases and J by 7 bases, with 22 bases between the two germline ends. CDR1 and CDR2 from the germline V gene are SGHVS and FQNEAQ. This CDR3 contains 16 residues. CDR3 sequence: CASRPRDNFKMNEQFF. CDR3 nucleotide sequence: TGTGCCAGCAGGCCCCGGGACAACTTTAAAATGAATGAGCAGTTCTTC.

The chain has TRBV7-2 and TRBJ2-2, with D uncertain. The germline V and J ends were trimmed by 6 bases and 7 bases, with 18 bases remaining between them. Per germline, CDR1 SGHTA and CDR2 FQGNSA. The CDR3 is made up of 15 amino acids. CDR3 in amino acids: CASSQGPVQDGELFF. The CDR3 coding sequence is TGTGCCAGCAGTCAAGGGCCTGTCCAGGACGGGGAGCTGTTTTTT.

The CDR3 is CASSLYLIGGRNTEAFF. The CDR3 DNA is TGTGCCAGCAGCTTATATTTGATCGGGGGCCGGAACACTGAAGCTTTCTTT. The V gene is TRBV7-9, the J gene TRBJ1-1, with a weak D call TRBD1 (6 bases). Germline V gene data show CDR1 as SEHNR and CDR2 as FQNEAQ (reference sequence). CDR3 length: 17 amino acids. Trimming took off 2 bases at V and 1 base at J, with 17 bases between the two ends.

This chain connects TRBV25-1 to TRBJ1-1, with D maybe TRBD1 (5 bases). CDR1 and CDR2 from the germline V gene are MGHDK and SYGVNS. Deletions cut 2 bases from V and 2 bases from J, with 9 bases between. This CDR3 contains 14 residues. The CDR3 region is CASSEQGGNTEAFF. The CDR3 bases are TGTGCCAGCAGTGAACAGGGTGGTAACACTGAAGCTTTCTTT.

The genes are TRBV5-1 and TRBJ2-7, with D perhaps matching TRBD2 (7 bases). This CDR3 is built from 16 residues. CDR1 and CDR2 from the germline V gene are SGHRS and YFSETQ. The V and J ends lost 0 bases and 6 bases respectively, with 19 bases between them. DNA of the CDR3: TGCGCCAGCAGCTTGGTGGGCGGGGGCCAGTCTGGCGAGCAGTACTTC. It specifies CASSLVGGGQSGEQYF.

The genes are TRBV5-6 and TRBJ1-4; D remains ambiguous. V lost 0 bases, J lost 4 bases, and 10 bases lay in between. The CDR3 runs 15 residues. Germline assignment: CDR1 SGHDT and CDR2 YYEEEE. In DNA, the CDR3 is TGTGCCAGCAGCTTGGTCTCAGCTAATAATGAAAAACTGTTTTTT. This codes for CASSLVSANNEKLFF.

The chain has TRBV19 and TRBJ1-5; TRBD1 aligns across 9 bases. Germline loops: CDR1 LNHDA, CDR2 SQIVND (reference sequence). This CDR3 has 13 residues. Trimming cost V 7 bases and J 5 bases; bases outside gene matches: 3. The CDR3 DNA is TGTGCCAGTACTCGGACAGGGGATCAGCCCCAGCATTTT. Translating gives CASTRTGDQPQHF.

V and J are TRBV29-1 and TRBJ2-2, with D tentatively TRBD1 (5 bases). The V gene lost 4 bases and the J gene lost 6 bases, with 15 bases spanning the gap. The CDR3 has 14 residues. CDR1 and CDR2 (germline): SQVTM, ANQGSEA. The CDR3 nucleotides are TGCAGCGTTGTGGAAAGGGGCAGGGCCGGGGAGCTGTTTTTT. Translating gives CSVVERGRAGELFF.

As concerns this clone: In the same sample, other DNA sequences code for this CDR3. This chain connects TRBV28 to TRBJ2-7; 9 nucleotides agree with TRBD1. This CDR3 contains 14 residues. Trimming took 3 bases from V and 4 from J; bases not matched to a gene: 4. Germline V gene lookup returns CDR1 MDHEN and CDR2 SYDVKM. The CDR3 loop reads CASSFTGGGYEQYF. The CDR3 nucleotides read TGTGCCAGCAGTTTTACAGGGGGCGGATACGAGCAGTACTTC.

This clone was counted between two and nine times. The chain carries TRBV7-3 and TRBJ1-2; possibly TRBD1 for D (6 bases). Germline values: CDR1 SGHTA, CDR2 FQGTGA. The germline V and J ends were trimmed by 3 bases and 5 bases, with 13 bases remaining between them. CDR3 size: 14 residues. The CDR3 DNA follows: TGTGCCAGCAGCTTTGACCCACAGGGATATGGCTACACCTTC. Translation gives CASSFDPQGYGYTF.

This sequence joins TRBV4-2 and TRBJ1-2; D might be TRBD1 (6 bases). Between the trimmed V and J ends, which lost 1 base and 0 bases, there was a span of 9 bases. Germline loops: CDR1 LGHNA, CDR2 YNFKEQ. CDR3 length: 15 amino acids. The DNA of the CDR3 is TGTGCCAGCAGCCAAGCAGGGACATCTAACTATGGCTACACCTTC. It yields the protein CASSQAGTSNYGYTF.

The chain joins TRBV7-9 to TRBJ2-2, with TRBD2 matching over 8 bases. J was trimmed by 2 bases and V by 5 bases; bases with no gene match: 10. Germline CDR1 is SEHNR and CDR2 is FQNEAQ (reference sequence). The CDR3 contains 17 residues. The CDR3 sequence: CASSPGGAGGNTGELFF. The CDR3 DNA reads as TGTGCCAGCAGCCCCGGCGGGGCGGGAGGAAACACCGGGGAGCTGTTTTTT.

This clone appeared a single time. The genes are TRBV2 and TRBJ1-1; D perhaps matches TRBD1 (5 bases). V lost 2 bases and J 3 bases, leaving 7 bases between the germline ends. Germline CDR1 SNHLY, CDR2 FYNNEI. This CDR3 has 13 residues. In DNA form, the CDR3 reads TGTGCCAGCAGTGAACAAGGGGACACTGAAGCTTTCTTT. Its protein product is CASSEQGDTEAFF.

CDR3 in amino acids: CASSFAPSRSGGPGELFF. The CDR3 DNA reads as TGTGCCAGCAGCTTTGCCCCCTCTCGTAGCGGGGGGCCCGGGGAGCTGTTTTTT. V usage is TRBV7-3 and J usage is TRBJ2-2, with 10 bases matching TRBD2. With V trimmed by 3 bases and J by 6 bases, 13 bases remained unmatched. The CDR3 runs 18 residues. CDR1 is SGHTA and CDR2 is FQGTGA in the germline V gene.

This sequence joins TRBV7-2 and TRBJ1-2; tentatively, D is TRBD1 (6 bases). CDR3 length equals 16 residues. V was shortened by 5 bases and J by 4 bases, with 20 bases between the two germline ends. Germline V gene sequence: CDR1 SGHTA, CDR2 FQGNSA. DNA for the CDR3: TGTGCCAGCAGCCCGCGCGTCGCGACAGGTCTCTATGGCTACACCTTC. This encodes CASSPRVATGLYGYTF.

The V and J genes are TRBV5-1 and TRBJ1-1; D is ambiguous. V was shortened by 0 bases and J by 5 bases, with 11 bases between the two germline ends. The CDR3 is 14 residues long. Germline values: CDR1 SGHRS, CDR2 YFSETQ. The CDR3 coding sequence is TGCGCCAGCAGCTTGGGTCGGACGGTTACTGAAGCTTTCTTT. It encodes CASSLGRTVTEAFF.

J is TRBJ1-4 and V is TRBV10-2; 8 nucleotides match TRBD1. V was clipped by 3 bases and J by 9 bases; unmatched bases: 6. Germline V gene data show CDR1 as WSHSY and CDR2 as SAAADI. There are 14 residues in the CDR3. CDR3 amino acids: CASSDAGGVKKLFF. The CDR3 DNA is TGCGCCAGCAGTGACGCAGGGGGCGTGAAAAAACTGTTTTTT.

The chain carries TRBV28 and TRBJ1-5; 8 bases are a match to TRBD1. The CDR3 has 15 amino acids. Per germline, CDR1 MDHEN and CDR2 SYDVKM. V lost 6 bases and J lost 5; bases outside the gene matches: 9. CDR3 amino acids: CASSTETGVDQPQHF. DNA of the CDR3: TGTGCCAGCAGCACCGAGACAGGGGTTGATCAGCCCCAGCATTTT.

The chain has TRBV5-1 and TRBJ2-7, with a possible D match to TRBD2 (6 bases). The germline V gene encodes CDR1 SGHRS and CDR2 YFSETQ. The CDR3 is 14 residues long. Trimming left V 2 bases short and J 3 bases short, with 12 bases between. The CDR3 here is CASSFLPSDYEQYF. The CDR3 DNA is TGCGCCAGCAGCTTCCTTCCTAGCGACTACGAGCAGTACTTC.

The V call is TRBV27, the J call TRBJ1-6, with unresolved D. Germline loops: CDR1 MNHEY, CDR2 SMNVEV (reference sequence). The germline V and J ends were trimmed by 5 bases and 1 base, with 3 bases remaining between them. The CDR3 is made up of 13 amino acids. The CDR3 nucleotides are TGTGCCAGCAGTAAATCCTATAATTCACCCCTCCACTTT. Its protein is CASSKSYNSPLHF.

This chain's CDR3 is CASSGTGYSGNTIYF. The CDR3 bases are TGTGCCAGCAGCGGAACAGGGTACTCTGGAAACACCATATATTTT. The rearrangement uses TRBV11-2 and TRBJ1-3, with a possible D match to TRBD1 (6 bases). This CDR3 has 15 amino acids. Germline V gives CDR1 SGHAT, CDR2 FQNNGV. V shed 5 bases and J shed 0 bases, with 11 bases lying between them.

CDR3 nucleotide sequence: TGTGCCAGCAGCCAATGGGGGGCCGGAGCTGGAAACACCATATATTTT. This codes for CASSQWGAGAGNTIYF. The chain carries TRBV14 and TRBJ1-3; D may be TRBD1 (6 bases). Trimming pared 2 bases from V and 2 bases from J, leaving 13 bases between. CDR3 length: 16 amino acids. CDR1 and CDR2 (germline): SGHDN, FVKESK.

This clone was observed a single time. Here the CDR3 DNA reads TGTGCCAGCACGACCTTGAACACCGGGGAGCTGTTTTTT. It yields the protein CASTTLNTGELFF. The J gene is TRBJ2-2, the V gene TRBV28; D remains ambiguous. Germline-derived CDR1 and CDR2 are MDHEN and SYDVKM. The CDR3 has 13 amino acids. V was trimmed by 7 bases and J by 1 base, leaving 7 bases between them.

The CDR3 DNA reads TGTGCCAGCAGCCCTAGCGGCCAATATCCCACAGATACGCAGTATTTT. Translating gives CASSPSGQYPTDTQYF. The V call is TRBV5-4, the J call TRBJ2-3, with 7 bases matching TRBD2. Germline-derived CDR1 and CDR2 are SGHNT and YYREEE (reference sequence). The CDR3 has 16 amino acids. The trim removed 4 bases at V and 2 bases at J, leaving 10 bases unmatched. The whole variable domain, filled in from reference TRBV5-4 and TRBJ2-3, reads ETGVTQSPTHLIKTRGQQVTLRCSSQSGHNTVSWYQQALGQGPQFIFQYYREEENGRGNFPPRFSGLQFPNYSSELNVNALELDDSALYLCASSPSGQYPTDTQYFGPGTRLTVL.

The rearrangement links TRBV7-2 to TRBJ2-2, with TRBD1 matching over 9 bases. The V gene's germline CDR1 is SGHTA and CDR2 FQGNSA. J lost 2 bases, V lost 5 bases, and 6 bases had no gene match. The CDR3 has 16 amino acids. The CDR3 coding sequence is TGTGCCAGCAGCCCCGGACAGGGGCGAAACACCGGGGAGCTGTTTTTT. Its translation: CASSPGQGRNTGELFF.

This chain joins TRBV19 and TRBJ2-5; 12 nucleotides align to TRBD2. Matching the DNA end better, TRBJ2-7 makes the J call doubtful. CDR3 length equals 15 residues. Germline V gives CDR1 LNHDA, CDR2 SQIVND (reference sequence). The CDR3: CASSMGTSGSHEQYF. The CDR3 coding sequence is TGTGCCAGTAGTATGGGGACTAGCGGGTCCCACGAGCAGTACTTC.

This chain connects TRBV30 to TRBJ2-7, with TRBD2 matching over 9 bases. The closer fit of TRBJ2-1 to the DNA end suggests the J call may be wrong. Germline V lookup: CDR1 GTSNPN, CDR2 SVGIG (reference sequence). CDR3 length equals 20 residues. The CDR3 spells CAWSVGWREGLGMSYNEQFF. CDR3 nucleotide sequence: TGTGCCTGGAGTGTAGGTTGGCGGGAGGGCCTGGGAATGTCCTACAATGAGCAGTTCTTC.

This CDR3 reads CASSTQGANTDTQYF. The CDR3 DNA reads as TGTGCCAGCAGCACCCAAGGGGCTAACACAGATACGCAGTATTTT. The chain combines TRBV7-3 with TRBJ2-3; TRBD1 is a possible D gene (5 bases). The V end was cut by 5 bases, the J end by 2 bases, with 14 bases between. The germline V gene encodes CDR1 SGHTA and CDR2 FQGTGA. The CDR3 totals 15 residues.

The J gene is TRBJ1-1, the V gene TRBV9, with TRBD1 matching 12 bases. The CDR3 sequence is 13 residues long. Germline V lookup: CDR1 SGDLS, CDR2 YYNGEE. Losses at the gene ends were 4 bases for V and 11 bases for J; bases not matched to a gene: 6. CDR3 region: CASSSGQGAVAFF. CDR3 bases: TGTGCCAGCAGCTCGGGACAGGGGGCTGTGGCTTTCTTT.

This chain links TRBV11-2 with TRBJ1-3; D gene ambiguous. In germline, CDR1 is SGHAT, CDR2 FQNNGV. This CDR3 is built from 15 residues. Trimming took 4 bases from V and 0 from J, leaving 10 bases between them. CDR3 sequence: CASSSVRNSGNTIYF. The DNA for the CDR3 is TGTGCCAGCAGCTCTGTGCGGAACTCTGGAAACACCATATATTTT.

CDR3 region: CASRTGETDTQYF. In DNA, the CDR3 is TGCGCCAGCCGGACAGGGGAGACAGATACGCAGTATTTT. V usage is TRBV5-1 and J usage is TRBJ2-3, with 9 bases matching TRBD1. With 7 bases clipped from V and 3 bases from J, the junction kept 3 bases outside the gene matches. CDR1 and CDR2 from the germline V gene are SGHRS and YFSETQ. This CDR3 comprises 13 residues.

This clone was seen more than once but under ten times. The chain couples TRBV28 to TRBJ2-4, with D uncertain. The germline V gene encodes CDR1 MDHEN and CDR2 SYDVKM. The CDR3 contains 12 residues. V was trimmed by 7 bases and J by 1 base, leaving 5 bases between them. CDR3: CASNRAKNIQYF. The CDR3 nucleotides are TGTGCCAGCAATCGGGCCAAAAACATTCAGTACTTC.